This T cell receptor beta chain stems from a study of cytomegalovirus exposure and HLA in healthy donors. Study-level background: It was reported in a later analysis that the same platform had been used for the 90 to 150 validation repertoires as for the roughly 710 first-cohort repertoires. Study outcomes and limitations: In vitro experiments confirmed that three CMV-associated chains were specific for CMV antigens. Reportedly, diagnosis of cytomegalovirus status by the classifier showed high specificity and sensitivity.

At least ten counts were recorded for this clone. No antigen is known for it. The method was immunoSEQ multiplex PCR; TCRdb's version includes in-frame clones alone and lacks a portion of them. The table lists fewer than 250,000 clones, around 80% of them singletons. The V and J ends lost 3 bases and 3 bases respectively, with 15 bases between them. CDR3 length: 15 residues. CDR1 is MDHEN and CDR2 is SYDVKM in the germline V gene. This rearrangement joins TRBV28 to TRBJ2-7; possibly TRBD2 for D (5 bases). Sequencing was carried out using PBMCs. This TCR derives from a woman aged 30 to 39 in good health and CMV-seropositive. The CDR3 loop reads CASSFRAVVGYEQYF. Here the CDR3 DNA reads TGTGCCAGCAGTTTTCGAGCGGTAGTAGGCTACGAGCAGTACTTC.